This TCR beta chain was recorded in a study of T cell responses to AZD1222 COVID-19 vaccine. Study-level findings and limits: The donors showed a predominance of white British ancestry and of females, with possible underestimation of clonal diversity.

Germline CDR1 is SGHRS and CDR2 is YFSETQ. The CDR3 consists of 14 residues. The V end was cut by 0 bases, the J end by 2 bases, with 9 bases between. To note about this clone: Its cognate antigen is unknown. The sample holds other DNA sequences that translate to the same CDR3.

Sequencing was performed with immunoSEQ multiplex PCR; in TCRdb, only in-frame clones are kept and a portion is missing. The sample lists 160,000 or so clones, more than 80% occurring once. The J gene is TRBJ2-7, the V gene TRBV5-1, with a tentative D call TRBD1 (6 bases). The clonotype was recovered from an adult in good health. Here the sequenced sample was peripheral blood, taken on day 0 of AZD1222 vaccination. The CDR3 nucleotides read TGCGCCAGCAGCTTGGGCGGACAGACCTACGAGCAGTACTTC. Translation gives CASSLGGQTYEQYF.